These T cell receptor beta chains were read from a single sample in a study of breast tumors, draining lymph nodes, adjacent tissues. TCRdb re-called the multiplex PCR reads with MiXCR, one entry per CDR3 protein. The sample lists 120,000 to 150,000 distinct CDR3 sequences; over 25% were seen once. Sample: axillary lymph node tissue. These receptors all stem from a female donor with breast cancer. Some clones in this sample may be carry-over from other donors' samples. Both conserved end residues are part of each CDR3. A D gene is named only where the DNA matches it firmly. Only some rows state a clone size, as once, few, many or a class for expanded clones.

size: once
D: .
J: TRBJ1-1
V: TRBV6-5
CDR3: CASSYSRGVNTEAFF
DNA: TGTGCCAGCAGTTACTCGAGGGGGGTGAACACTGAAGCTTTCTTT

size: .
D: TRBD2
J: TRBJ2-5
V: TRBV5-1
CDR3: CASSAGGLAGGRLETQYF
DNA: TGCGCCAGCAGCGCCGGGGGACTAGCGGGGGGGAGATTAGAGACCCAGTACTTC

size: many
D: TRBD1
J: TRBJ1-2
V: TRBV20-1
CDR3: CSARSPLTGVGYTF
DNA: TGCAGTGCTAGATCGCCCCTGACAGGGGTCGGCTACACCTTC

size: many
D: .
J: TRBJ2-5
V: TRBV7-2
CDR3: CASSLSPDRQETQYF
DNA: TGTGCCAGCAGCTTATCGCCCGACAGACAAGAGACCCAGTACTTC

size: .
D: .
J: TRBJ2-5
V: TRBV6-1
CDR3: CASRLISLETQYF
DNA: TGTGCCAGCAGGCTCATTTCCCTAGAGACCCAGTACTTC

size: many
D: TRBD1
J: TRBJ2-1
V: TRBV5-1
CDR3: CASSSGTGGMYNEQFF
DNA: TGCGCCAGCAGCTCCGGGACAGGAGGGATGTACAATGAGCAGTTCTTC

size: .
D: TRBD1
J: TRBJ1-2
V: TRBV27
CDR3: CASSFRGTALSYTF
DNA: TGTGCCAGCAGTTTCAGAGGGACAGCCCTGAGCTACACCTTC

size: many
D: TRBD1
J: TRBJ2-1
V: TRBV12-3/TRBV12-4
CDR3: CASRPPGQSLHEQFF
DNA: TGTGCCAGCAGACCTCCGGGACAGAGCCTACATGAGCAGTTCTTC

size: .
D: .
J: TRBJ2-3
V: TRBV9
CDR3: CASSVASSDTQYF
DNA: TGTGCCAGCAGCGTAGCCAGCTCGGATACGCAGTATTTT

size: many
D: .
J: TRBJ2-5
V: TRBV3-1
CDR3: CASSPRLVQQETQYF
DNA: TGTGCCAGCAGCCCTAGACTAGTACAACAAGAGACCCAGTACTTC

size: .
D: TRBD2
J: TRBJ2-3
V: TRBV9
CDR3: CASRRTSGGAVDTQYF
DNA: TGTGCCAGCAGAAGGACTAGCGGGGGGGCAGTAGATACGCAGTATTTT

size: .
D: TRBD1
J: TRBJ2-1
V: TRBV5-5
CDR3: CASKCQGQERNNEQFF
DNA: TGTGCCAGCAAGTGTCAGGGACAGGAGAGGAACAATGAGCAGTTCTTC

size: many
D: .
J: TRBJ1-2
V: TRBV19
CDR3: CASNPTPGINYGYTF
DNA: TGTGCCAGTAACCCGACACCAGGGATAAACTATGGCTACACCTTC

size: many
D: TRBD2
J: TRBJ2-1
V: TRBV4-3
CDR3: CASSQEGLVTVNEQFF
DNA: TGCGCCAGCAGCCAAGAGGGACTAGTGACTGTCAATGAGCAGTTCTTC

size: many
D: .
J: TRBJ1-2
V: TRBV11-2
CDR3: CARIGVGRTSYGYTF
DNA: TGTGCCAGGATAGGGGTGGGACGGACCTCCTATGGCTACACCTTC

size: many
D: .
J: TRBJ1-2
V: TRBV2
CDR3: CASTILTNYGYTF
DNA: TGTGCCAGCACTATCCTGACTAACTATGGCTACACCTTC

size: many
D: TRBD1
J: TRBJ1-5
V: TRBV7-9
CDR3: CASSLARGRDRGQPQHF
DNA: TGTGCCAGCAGCTTAGCGCGAGGACGGGACAGGGGCCAGCCCCAGCATTTT

size: many
D: .
J: TRBJ1-2
V: TRBV20-1
CDR3: CSARDGGALGYTF
DNA: TGCAGTGCTAGAGACGGGGGGGCGCTTGGCTACACCTTC

size: few
D: .
J: TRBJ1-1
V: TRBV19
CDR3: CASSIGGGPEAFF
DNA: TGTGCCAGTAGTATTGGGGGAGGGCCTGAAGCTTTCTTT

size: .
D: .
J: TRBJ2-2
V: TRBV6-5
CDR3: CASSYSMGGNTGELFF
DNA: TGTGCCAGCAGTTACTCGATGGGGGGGAACACCGGGGAGCTGTTTTTT

size: few
D: .
J: TRBJ1-1
V: TRBV10-3
CDR3: CAISAIMNTEAFF
DNA: TGTGCCATCAGTGCGATCATGAACACTGAAGCTTTCTTT

size: .
D: TRBD2
J: TRBJ2-5
V: TRBV7-3
CDR3: CASGLALAGARHGETQHF
DNA: TGTGCCAGCGGCTTAGCTCTAGCGGGGGCCCGTCACGGAGAGACCCAGCACTTC

size: few
D: TRBD1
J: TRBJ2-5
V: TRBV14
CDR3: CASSSSGGLETQSF
DNA: TGTGCCAGCAGCTCCTCAGGGGGCCTGGAGACCCAGTCCTTC

size: many
D: .
J: TRBJ2-5
V: TRBV24-1
CDR3: CATSGAGSGETQYF
DNA: TGTGCCACCAGTGGTGCAGGTAGTGGCGAGACCCAGTACTTC

size: .
D: .
J: TRBJ2-7
V: TRBV6-9
CDR3: CASRFFSGSSYEQYF
DNA: TGTGCCAGCAGATTCTTCTCGGGGAGCTCCTACGAGCAGTACTTC

size: many
D: .
J: TRBJ2-1
V: TRBV19
CDR3: CASSAYSPGGDEQFF
DNA: TGTGCCAGTAGTGCCTACTCCCCGGGCGGCGATGAGCAGTTCTTC

size: .
D: .
J: TRBJ2-5
V: TRBV12-3/TRBV12-4
CDR3: CASSLSRGRNQPQYF
DNA: TGTGCCAGCAGTTTAAGCAGGGGGAGGAATCAGCCCCAGTACTTC

size: many
D: TRBD1
J: TRBJ1-4
V: TRBV20-1
CDR3: CSARRGQTNEKLFF
DNA: TGCAGTGCCAGAAGGGGACAGACTAATGAAAAACTGTTTTTT

size: .
D: .
J: TRBJ2-5
V: TRBV2
CDR3: CASSRGGGWGQDTQYF
DNA: TGTGCCAGCAGCAGGGGGGGGGGTTGGGGCCAAGATACCCAGTACTTC

size: .
D: TRBD1
J: TRBJ2-4
V: TRBV10-3
CDR3: CAISGLWTGQKNIQYF
DNA: TGTGCCATCAGTGGACTTTGGACAGGACAAAAAAACATTCAGTACTTC

size: many
D: TRBD1
J: TRBJ1-1
V: TRBV29-1
CDR3: CSVRTGLRGNTEAFF
DNA: TGCAGCGTCCGGACAGGGTTGAGAGGAAACACTGAAGCTTTCTTT

size: .
D: .
J: TRBJ1-1
V: TRBV20-1
CDR3: CSAQANTEAFF
DNA: TGCAGTGCCCAGGCGAACACTGAAGCTTTCTTT

size: few
D: .
J: TRBJ1-4
V: TRBV20-1
CDR3: CSAGSRTEKLFF
DNA: TGCAGTGCTGGATCACGGACGGAAAAACTGTTTTTT

size: .
D: .
J: TRBJ1-3
V: TRBV12-3/TRBV12-4
CDR3: CASRPAPDENTIYF
DNA: TGTGCCAGCAGGCCCGCGCCCGACGAAAACACCATATATTTT

size: .
D: .
J: TRBJ2-2
V: TRBV7-6
CDR3: CASRGGTSENTEALF
DNA: TGTGCCAGCAGGGGGGGAACGTCGGAGAACACTGAAGCTCTCTTT

size: many
D: .
J: TRBJ2-1
V: TRBV19
CDR3: CASSFVASNYNEQFF
DNA: TGTGCCAGTAGTTTTGTAGCGAGCAACTACAATGAGCAGTTCTTC

size: many
D: TRBD1
J: TRBJ1-2
V: TRBV7-6
CDR3: CASSPSPGQNYGYPF
DNA: TGTGCCAGCAGCCCTTCCCCGGGACAGAACTATGGCTACCCCTTC

size: .
D: .
J: TRBJ1-1
V: TRBV20-1
CDR3: CSAADELSTEAFF
DNA: TGCAGTGCCGCGGACGAACTAAGCACTGAAGCTTTCTTT

size: .
D: TRBD1
J: TRBJ1-1
V: TRBV6-2/TRBV6-3
CDR3: CAAGEGQELYEAFF
DNA: TGTGCCGCGGGAGAGGGACAGGAGTTATATGAAGCTTTCTTT

size: .
D: TRBD1
J: TRBJ1-4
V: TRBV20-1
CDR3: CSATGQASETLFF
DNA: TGCAGTGCTACGGGACAGGCTAGTGAAACACTGTTTTTT

size: few
D: .
J: TRBJ1-1
V: TRBV10-3
CDR3: CAISREGVVTEAFF
DNA: TGTGCCATCAGCAGAGAGGGGGTTGTAACTGAAGCTTTCTTT

size: many
D: TRBD1
J: TRBJ2-6
V: TRBV29-1
CDR3: CSVPTGRDSGANVLTF
DNA: TGCAGCGTTCCGACAGGGAGAGACTCTGGGGCCAACGTCCTGACTTTC

size: many
D: .
J: TRBJ2-1
V: TRBV7-3
CDR3: CASSLKRVSSYNEQFF
DNA: TGTGCCAGCAGCTTAAAACGGGTGAGCTCCTACAATGAGCAGTTCTTC

size: many
D: .
J: TRBJ2-1
V: TRBV7-3
CDR3: CASSSGQGNNEQFF
DNA: TGTGCCAGCAGCTCGGGGCAGGGCAACAATGAGCAGTTCTTC

size: many
D: TRBD2
J: TRBJ2-3
V: TRBV5-1
CDR3: CASSGGGPTDTQYF
DNA: TGCGCCAGCAGCGGCGGGGGACCAACAGATACGCAGTATTTT

size: many
D: .
J: TRBJ1-2
V: TRBV5-4
CDR3: CASSLFSDIYGYTF
DNA: TGTGCCAGCAGCTTGTTTTCGGATATCTATGGCTACACCTTC

size: many
D: TRBD2
J: TRBJ2-2
V: TRBV12-3/TRBV12-4
CDR3: CASRGGANTGELFF
DNA: TGTGCCAGCCGCGGGGGGGCGAACACCGGGGAGCTGTTTTTT

size: many
D: .
J: TRBJ2-5
V: TRBV20-1
CDR3: CSARRLGLQETQYF
DNA: TGCAGTGCTCGTCGCCTTGGACTACAAGAGACCCAGTACTTC

size: .
D: TRBD1
J: TRBJ1-6
V: TRBV20-1
CDR3: CSATWTGGNYNSPLHF
DNA: TGCAGTGCTACATGGACAGGGGGCAACTATAATTCACCCCTCCACTTT